This T cell receptor beta chain was documented in a study of CD8+ T cells in alopecia areata. Broader study findings: In scalp samples, resident alphabeta T cells of normal skin are also sequenced. Researchers reported that TCR sharing among patients proved less clear than in mice, possibly HLA-linked. Higher clonality and more expanded CD8+ clones appeared in lesional than normal scalp.

On this clone: The antigen remains undetermined.

CDR3 length: 18 amino acids. Sorting separated CD4+ and CD8+ T cells out of PBMCs. RNA, once extracted, was reverse transcribed into cDNA for use as the sequencing template. Measured with immunoSEQ multiplex PCR; TCRdb has only the in-frame clones, and not every one. The top ten hold approximately 4.3% of the sample, which has roughly 150,000 clones, about 60% seen once. Sequenced: CD4+ T cells sorted from blood. V is TRBV12-2 and J is TRBJ1-5; the table names TRBD1, a call not compared with the DNA. TRBV12-2 is a pseudogene locus. This clonotype was sampled from a human donor in good health. For the CDR3, the DNA is TGTGCAAGTCGCTTAGATGTGAGGGCTGACAGGGCAGATCAGCCCCAGCATTTT. Protein product: CASRLDVRADRADQPQHF.